The rows below give T cell receptor beta chains drawn from one sample of a study of T cell responses to AZD1222 COVID-19 vaccine. Libraries were prepared by immunoSEQ multiplex PCR; TCRdb keeps only in-frame clonotypes and omits some of them. Of tens of thousands of clones listed, roughly 91% are singletons. Here the sequenced sample was peripheral blood, taken on day 0 of AZD1222 vaccination. The receptors were gathered from an adult in good health. Each CDR3 is given with its conserved first and last residue. The D gene is left open where the match is weak. Part of the rows lack a size; the others show once, few, many or a class for expanded clones.

v_gene,len,j_gene,abundance,d_gene,CDR3nt,CDR3aa
TRBV5-1,13,TRBJ2-7,NA,TRBD1,TGCGCCAGCAGCTCGACAGGGACCTACGAGCAGTACTTC,CASSSTGTYEQYF
TRBV5-6,16,TRBJ2-1,few,NA,TGTGCCAGCAGACAAAGTTACGTGGGTTCCTACAATGAGCAGTTCTTC,CASRQSYVGSYNEQFF
TRBV20-1,11,TRBJ1-5,NA,NA,TGCAGTGCTGGAGTCGGAGGGCCCCAGCATTTT,CSAGVGGPQHF
TRBV28,16,TRBJ1-4,NA,NA,TGTGCCAGCAGCAGACCGGACAGCGGAGGCTATGAAAAACTGTTTTTT,CASSRPDSGGYEKLFF
TRBV7-2,14,TRBJ1-3,NA,NA,TGTGCCAGCAGCTCAAGCTTATCTGGAAACACCATATATTTT,CASSSSLSGNTIYF
TRBV23-1,14,TRBJ1-4,NA,NA,TGCGCCAGCAGTCTCCACCGAACTAATGAAAAACTGTTTTTT,CASSLHRTNEKLFF
TRBV30,15,TRBJ2-1,NA,NA,TGTGCCTGGAGTGTAGGGGGTCAGGGGGAGGGTGAGCAGTTCTTC,CAWSVGGQGEGEQFF
TRBV6-2/TRBV6-3,13,TRBJ1-5,NA,NA,TGTGCCAGCAGTGGACGGTTGATTCAGCCCCAGCATTTT,CASSGRLIQPQHF
TRBV7-8,19,TRBJ2-6,NA,NA,TGTGCCAGCAGCTCCCCCTATGCGGGAAGAAACTCTGGGGCCAACGTCCTGACTTTC,CASSSPYAGRNSGANVLTF
TRBV5-6,14,TRBJ1-2,NA,TRBD1,TGTGCCAGCAGCCCCCGACAGGGGTTGGGTGGCTACACCTTC,CASSPRQGLGGYTF
TRBV9,21,TRBJ1-1,NA,TRBD1,TGTGCCAGCAGCCCACTTCTCTCCCTAGCAGGGGGGCCACCTATGAACACTGAAGCTTTCTTT,CASSPLLSLAGGPPMNTEAFF
TRBV6-5,14,TRBJ1-4,NA,NA,TGTGCCAGCAGCTTTACAGGGATTAATGAAAAACTGTTTTTT,CASSFTGINEKLFF
TRBV11-3,15,TRBJ1-1,NA,NA,TGTGCCAGCAGCTTAGACACGGGGGTGAACACTGAAGCTTTCTTT,CASSLDTGVNTEAFF
TRBV15,17,TRBJ1-6,NA,NA,TGTGCCACCAGCAGCGCCGATTGGGGACGGGCTAATTCACCCCTCCACTTT,CATSSADWGRANSPLHF
TRBV7-2,15,TRBJ1-1,NA,NA,TGTGCCAGCAGCTTAAGGGGCAGGGTAAGCACTGAAGCTTTCTTT,CASSLRGRVSTEAFF
TRBV7-2,13,TRBJ2-7,NA,NA,TGTGCCAGCAGCGTAGACAAGAGAGCCGAGCAGTACTTC,CASSVDKRAEQYF
TRBV12-3/TRBV12-4,11,TRBJ2-2,NA,NA,TGTGCCAGCAGTTTCACCGGGGAGCTGTTTTTT,CASSFTGELFF
TRBV6-1,12,TRBJ2-7,few,NA,TGTGCCAGCAGTGACATCCGCTACGAGCAGTACTTC,CASSDIRYEQYF
TRBV11-2,18,TRBJ2-7,once,NA,TGTGCCAGCAGCTTAGATAGTCCCGGACTGGGACCCCCCTACGAGCAGTACTTC,CASSLDSPGLGPPYEQYF
TRBV7-3,13,TRBJ2-3,NA,NA,TGTGCCAGCCGAGGGGCCAACACAGATACGCAGTATTTT,CASRGANTDTQYF
TRBV6-1,17,TRBJ1-2,NA,NA,TGTGCCAGCAGTGTGGGGCCGAGTCAGGATGATGTATGGGGCTACACCTTC,CASSVGPSQDDVWGYTF
TRBV14,16,TRBJ2-1,NA,NA,TGTGCCAGCAGCCAAGACCAGGGTAGCTCCTACAATGAGCAGTTCTTC,CASSQDQGSSYNEQFF
TRBV4-1,17,TRBJ2-3,NA,TRBD2,TGCGCCAGCAGCGATTTGACTAGCGGGGCCCCCCCTTATACGCAGTATTTT,CASSDLTSGAPPYTQYF
TRBV6-6,15,TRBJ2-1,NA,TRBD1,TGTGCCAGCAGCCTCGAACAGGGGATAGCAAATGAGCAGTTCTTC,CASSLEQGIANEQFF
TRBV4-2,13,TRBJ1-2,NA,NA,TGTGCCAGCAGCCAAGAAGGGGTCTATGGCTACACCTTC,CASSQEGVYGYTF
TRBV4-1,14,TRBJ2-1,NA,NA,TGCGCCAGCAGCCAAGAGGGGGGCCTCGATGAGCAGTTCTTC,CASSQEGGLDEQFF
TRBV24-1,21,TRBJ1-5,NA,TRBD1,TGTGCCACCAGTGACCTCAGGATCGGACAGGGGGCATATTTTGGCAATCAGCCCCAGCATTTT,CATSDLRIGQGAYFGNQPQHF
TRBV11-2,14,TRBJ2-7,NA,NA,TGTGCCAGCAACGGGCCTGGAGGGGAATACGAGCAGTACTTC,CASNGPGGEYEQYF
TRBV11-2,15,TRBJ1-4,NA,NA,TGTGCCAGCAGCTTAGGAGGACAGTACGATGAAAAACTGTTTTTT,CASSLGGQYDEKLFF